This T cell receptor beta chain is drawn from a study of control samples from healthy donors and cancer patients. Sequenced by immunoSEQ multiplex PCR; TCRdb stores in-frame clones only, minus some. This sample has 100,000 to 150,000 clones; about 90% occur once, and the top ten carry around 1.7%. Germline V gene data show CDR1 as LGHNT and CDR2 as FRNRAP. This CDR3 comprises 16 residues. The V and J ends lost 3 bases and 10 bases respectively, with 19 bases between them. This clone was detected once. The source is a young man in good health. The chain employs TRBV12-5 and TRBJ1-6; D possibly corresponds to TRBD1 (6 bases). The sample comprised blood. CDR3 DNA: TGTGCTAGTGGTTTTACTACCGGACAGTTAAGATCACCCCTCCACTTT. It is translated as CASGFTTGQLRSPLHF.